This T cell receptor (beta chain) was retrieved from a study of shared clonotypes between healthy human individuals. Trimming cost V 2 bases and J 8 bases; bases outside gene matches: 11. The CDR3 runs to 16 residues. The V gene's germline CDR1 is MNHEY and CDR2 SMNVEV (reference sequence). Terminally differentiated effector memory CD45RA+ cells were excluded from the naive CD8 cells, which were CD45RO-negative and positively selected for CCR7. TCRdb's copy holds only in-frame clones and misses some; the assay was immunoSEQ multiplex PCR. The data show roughly 2 million clones, with about 95% seen just once and 1.1% held by the top ten.

This TCR was sampled from a man between 18 and 29 years old in good health. The chain has TRBV27 and TRBJ1-4; 7 bases are a match to TRBD1. The sequencing sample was made of naive CD8+ T cells sorted from blood. DNA of the CDR3: TGTGCCAGCAGTTTAGTTGAGGGGGCGGTACGAGAAAAACTGTTTTTT. Translated, it gives CASSLVEGAVREKLFF.